Below, 21 T cell receptor beta chains from the same sample are listed, as sequenced in a study of metastatic and nonmetastatic thyroid tumors. No patient had received any treatment before thyroid surgery. TCRdb re-clonotyped the PCR reads via MiXCR. The sample carries some 83,000 clones, roughly an eighth recorded once. The sequenced sample was tumor tissue. The receptors originated from a female donor with papillary thyroid cancer or a benign thyroid nodule (not recorded which). Some clones in this sample may be carry-over from other donors' samples.

Concerning this clone itself: A much more abundant neighbour one base away suggests this may be a read error. This sequence joins TRBV12-3 or TRBV12-4 and TRBJ2-7; the D gene is possibly TRBD1 (5 bases). CDR3 length: 13 residues. Trimming stripped 7 bases from V and 6 bases from J, with 16 bases between. CDR3 protein: CASIPLQGGEQYF. In DNA form, the CDR3 reads TGTGCCAGCATCCCACTCCAGGGCGGCGAGCAGTACTTC.

Comments on this clone: This could be a read error, since a much larger clone is one nucleotide away. The CDR3 nucleotides read TGTGCCAGCACCCTCTTAGTGAGTGGGACCCAGTACTTC. It codes for CASTLLVSGTQYF. The gene calls are TRBV2 and TRBJ2-5, with unresolved D. Germline loops: CDR1 SNHLY, CDR2 FYNNEI. The CDR3 loop spans 13 amino acids. Trimming shortened V by 7 bases and J by 7 bases, and 16 bases separated the two germline ends.

This clone was counted a few times. This could be a read error, since a much larger clone is one nucleotide away. The V call is TRBV27, the J call TRBJ2-3; D is uncertain. CDR3 length: 15 residues. Germline CDR1 MNHEY, CDR2 SMNVEV (reference sequence). V lost 5 bases to trimming and J lost 6 bases, with 18 bases between them. The CDR3 nucleotides are TGTGCCAGCAGTAAAGACTTTCCATTGAGGGATACGCAGTATTTT. Amino acids: CASSKDFPLRDTQYF.

This chain links TRBV28 with TRBJ1-5; D might be TRBD1 (6 bases). V lost 1 base to trimming and J lost 3 bases, with 19 bases between them. This CDR3 region has 18 residues. Germline lookup yields CDR1 MDHEN and CDR2 SYDVKM. The CDR3 nucleotides are TGTGCCAGCAGTTTATCTGGACAGCCAGTTTTTGACAATCAGCCCCAGCATTTT. Residues: CASSLSGQPVFDNQPQHF.

This clone was recorded many times. The chain is built from TRBV5-1 and TRBJ1-1, with a possible D match to TRBD1 (5 bases). Germline CDR1 reads SGHRS; CDR2 reads YFSETQ. The V gene lost 2 bases and the J gene lost 5 bases, with 19 bases spanning the gap. The CDR3 runs 16 residues. The CDR3: CASSLRVGGLWTEAFF. DNA for the CDR3: TGCGCCAGCAGCTTAAGGGTCGGGGGGTTGTGGACTGAAGCTTTCTTT.

This clone was recorded at least ten times. V usage is TRBV7-9 and J usage is TRBJ2-1; D is possibly TRBD2 (6 bases). Germline-derived CDR1 and CDR2 are SEHNR and FQNEAQ (reference sequence). CDR3 size: 15 residues. V gave up 5 bases and J gave up 7 bases, with 18 bases separating them. As DNA, the CDR3 is TGTGCCAGCAGCCGTTCGGGAGTTGTTTGGAATGAGCAGTTCTTC. It codes for CASSRSGVVWNEQFF.

This clone was counted ten times or more. V is TRBV19 and J is TRBJ2-7; 7 nucleotides align to TRBD1. CDR1 LNHDA and CDR2 SQIVND come from the germline V gene (reference sequence). This CDR3 contains 13 residues. With V trimmed by 9 bases and J by 0 bases, 5 bases remained unmatched. In nucleotides, the CDR3 is TGTGCCAGCAACAGGGGAAGCTCCTACGAGCAGTACTTC. Protein product: CASNRGSSYEQYF. The variable domain in full, with the rest retrieved from reference TRBV19 and TRBJ2-7, is DGGITQSPKYLFRKEGQNVTLSCEQNLNHDAMYWYRQDPGQGLRLIYYSQIVNDFQKGDIAEGYSVSREKKESFPLTVTSAQKNPTAFYLCASNRGSSYEQYFGPGTRLTVT.

In its sample, this clone was seen a few times. Its ends do not fully match the called genes, so a read error is possible. The genes are TRBV2 and TRBJ2-7; unclear D gene. The CDR3 covers 13 residues. The germline CDR1 and CDR2 sequences are SNHLY and FYNNEI. CDR3 sequence: CASRSWSASEQHF. Written as DNA, the CDR3 is TGTGCCAGCAGGTCCTGGAGCGCGTCCGAGCAGCACTTC.

The table lists this clone with many counts. This chain joins TRBV11-2 and TRBJ2-3; the D is unclear. CDR1 is SGHAT, CDR2 FQNNGV, per germline. The CDR3 runs to 14 residues. Deletions cut 5 bases from V and 2 bases from J, with 11 bases between. This CDR3 reads CASSIFGITDTQYF. CDR3 coding DNA: TGTGCCAGCAGCATTTTTGGGATCACAGATACGCAGTATTTT.

At least ten counts were recorded for this clone. The V gene is TRBV27, the J gene TRBJ2-6, with no clear D. Germline CDR1 and CDR2: MNHEY and SMNVEV (reference sequence). Trimming removed 3 bases at V and 1 base at J, with 1 base between. This CDR3 contains 13 residues. The CDR3 DNA reads TGTGCCAGCAGTTTTTCTGGGGCCAACGTCCTGACTTTC. Translation: CASSFSGANVLTF.

This clone appeared many times. The identical CDR3 is also encoded by other nucleotide sequences in the sample. This sequence joins TRBV4-1 and TRBJ2-1; TRBD1 is a possible D gene (6 bases). Germline loops: CDR1 MGHRA, CDR2 YSYEKL. This CDR3 contains 13 residues. V lost 4 bases to trimming and J lost 6 bases, with 10 bases between them. CDR3 loop: CASSPTGFNEQFF. The DNA of the CDR3 is TGCGCCAGCAGCCCCACAGGGTTCAATGAGCAGTTCTTC.

This clone has ten or more counts. This chain links TRBV10-2 with TRBJ2-3; 8 positions match TRBD1. The junction had 2 bases not matched to a gene; V was cut back by 2 bases and J by 1 base. The CDR3 runs 15 residues. Germline CDR1 WSHSY, CDR2 SAAADI. As DNA, the CDR3 is TGCGCCAGCAGTGAGGACAGGGGTGGCACAGATACGCAGTATTTT. Translated: CASSEDRGGTDTQYF.

This clone occurred a few times. This may be a read error, as it is one base from a much larger clone. This chain uses TRBV5-1 with TRBJ2-3; TRBD1 might be the D (5 bases). V was pared by 5 bases and J by 3 bases, with 13 bases between. The CDR3 contains 14 residues. CDR1 and CDR2 from the germline V gene are SGHRS and YFSETQ. The CDR3 sequence: CASRLGQTTDTQYF. CDR3 nucleotides: TGCGCCAGCAGATTAGGACAAACGACAGATACGCAGTATTTT.

There are many counts of this clone. The V call is TRBV28, the J call TRBJ2-2; 7 positions match TRBD2. Germline V gene sequence: CDR1 MDHEN, CDR2 SYDVKM. V was pared by 2 bases and J by 3 bases, with 6 bases of the junction left unmatched. The CDR3 loop spans 16 amino acids. CDR3 DNA sequence: TGTGCCAGCAGTTTAACGGGAGGTCAAGACACCGGGGAGCTGTTTTTT. Translated, it gives CASSLTGGQDTGELFF.

In its sample, this clone was seen many times. Other DNA variants within this sample encode the same CDR3. This chain links TRBV10-3 with TRBJ2-7; D may match TRBD1 or TRBD2 (5 bases each). This CDR3 region has 11 residues. Germline V lookup: CDR1 ENHRY, CDR2 SYGVKD. V was trimmed by 10 bases and J by 6 bases, leaving 13 bases between them. The CDR3 sequence is CATGAWGEQYF. The CDR3 coding sequence is TGTGCCACCGGGGCATGGGGCGAGCAGTACTTC.

This clone has at least ten counts. The chain has TRBV20-1 and TRBJ1-5, with 7 positions matching TRBD1. This CDR3 spans 16 amino acids. J was trimmed by 2 bases and V by 4 bases; bases with no gene match: 11. Germline loops: CDR1 DFQATT, CDR2 SNEGSKA (reference sequence). The CDR3 DNA sequence: TGCAGTGCTATCCAGGGACAGCGAGGTCGCAATCAGCCCCAGCATTTT. Translation gives CSAIQGQRGRNQPQHF.

This clone was detected many times. The V call is TRBV11-2, the J call TRBJ2-3, with a weak D call TRBD2 (6 bases). V lost 5 bases and J 2 bases, leaving 17 bases between the germline ends. The CDR3 consists of 16 residues. Germline lookup yields CDR1 SGHAT and CDR2 FQNNGV. CDR3 sequence (DNA): TGTGCCAGCAGCCCCGCAGGGACTCTAAACACAGATACGCAGTATTTT. It yields the protein CASSPAGTLNTDTQYF.

This clone was recorded many times. The gene calls are TRBV12-5 and TRBJ1-1; D ambiguous. V gave up 2 bases and J gave up 5 bases, with 9 bases separating them. This CDR3 spans 13 amino acids. CDR1 and CDR2 (germline): LGHNT, FRNRAP. CDR3 in DNA: TGTGCTAGTGGTTTGTCCCCAGGAACTGAAGCTTTCTTT. Translated: CASGLSPGTEAFF.

This clone was picked up a small number of times. This sequence joins TRBV12-3 or TRBV12-4 and TRBJ1-2; D uncertain. The CDR3 extends over 14 amino acids. Between the trimmed V and J ends, which lost 5 bases and 7 bases, there was a span of 17 bases. CDR3 DNA sequence: TGTGCCAGCAGTCGTAACAAGGTCGTCTGTGGCTACACCTTC. This encodes CASSRNKVVCGYTF.

The chain is built from TRBV20-1 and TRBJ1-2; possibly TRBD1 for D (6 bases). The germline V gene has CDR1 DFQATT and CDR2 SNEGSKA (reference sequence). The CDR3 totals 10 residues. V was cut by 4 bases and J by 6 bases, with 6 bases left in between. The CDR3 sequence is CSANRDGYTF. The CDR3 bases are TGCAGTGCTAACAGGGATGGCTACACCTTC.

This clone was recorded at least ten times. The chain carries TRBV19 and TRBJ1-2, with 7 bases lining up with TRBD1. V was clipped by 10 bases and J by 3 bases; unmatched bases: 5. Germline CDR1 reads LNHDA; CDR2 reads SQIVND (reference sequence). This CDR3 is built from 12 residues. The CDR3 DNA reads TGTGCCACCTCGGGACAGTACTATGGCTACACCTTC. Its protein product is CATSGQYYGYTF.